The entry below describes one T cell receptor beta chain. These data are taken from a study of blood T cell repertoires in COVID-19. Study background: Both acute and convalescent COVID-19 samples were obtained from the United States, Italy and Spain. Sample material is recorded as cDNA or gDNA derived from T cells, B-cell-depleted T cells, or PBMCs.

V lost 4 bases to trimming and J lost 9 bases; unmatched junction nucleotides: 15. From germline, CDR1 is SGHAT and CDR2 FQNNGV. This CDR3 has 17 residues. Original processing notes: By means of reference gene primer amplification, nucleated cell counts were estimated. The method was immunoSEQ multiplex PCR; TCRdb's version includes in-frame clones alone and lacks a portion of them. D and trimming come from the DNA, and the V and J calls and clone size come from that table. The repertoire holds more than 100,000 clones, with about four fifths as singletons. The receptor was isolated from a woman older than 75 with acute or convalescent COVID-19. The chain links TRBV11-2 to TRBJ2-1; 10 nucleotides align to TRBD1. The sample comprised peripheral blood. The CDR3 loop reads CASSSPGQGRPYSEQFF. For the CDR3, the DNA is TGTGCCAGCAGCTCTCCGGGACAGGGGCGGCCATATTCTGAGCAGTTCTTC.